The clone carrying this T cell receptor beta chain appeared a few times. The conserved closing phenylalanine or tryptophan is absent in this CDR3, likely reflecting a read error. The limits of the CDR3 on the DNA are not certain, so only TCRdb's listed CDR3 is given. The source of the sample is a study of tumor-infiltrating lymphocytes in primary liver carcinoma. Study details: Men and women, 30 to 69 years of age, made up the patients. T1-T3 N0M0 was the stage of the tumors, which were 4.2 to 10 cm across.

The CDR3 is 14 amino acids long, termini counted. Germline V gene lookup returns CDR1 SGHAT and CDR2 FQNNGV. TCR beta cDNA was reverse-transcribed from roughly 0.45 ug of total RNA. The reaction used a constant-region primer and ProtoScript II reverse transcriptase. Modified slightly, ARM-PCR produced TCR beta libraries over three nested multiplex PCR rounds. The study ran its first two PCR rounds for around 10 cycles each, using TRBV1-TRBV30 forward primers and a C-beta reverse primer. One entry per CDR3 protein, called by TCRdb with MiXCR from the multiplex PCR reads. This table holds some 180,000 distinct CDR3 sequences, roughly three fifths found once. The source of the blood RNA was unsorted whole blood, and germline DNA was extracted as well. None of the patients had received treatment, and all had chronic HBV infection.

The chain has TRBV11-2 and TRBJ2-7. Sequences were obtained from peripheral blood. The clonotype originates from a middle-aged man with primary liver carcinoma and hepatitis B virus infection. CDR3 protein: CASSLTDGAYEQCS.